This TCR beta chain came from a study of CD8+CD57+ T cells in acquired aplastic anemia. Looking at the study overall: Healthy donors averaged roughly 11 million reads for CD4+ cells.

CDR1 is SGHAT, CDR2 FQNNGV, per germline. The V and J ends lost 1 base and 6 bases respectively, with 9 bases between them. This CDR3 spans 13 amino acids. Investigators profiled TCR beta VDJ and CDR3 from genomic DNA template. TCRdb redid the calling of the reads with MiXCR, one entry per CDR3 protein. The repertoire holds roughly 420,000 distinct CDR3 sequences, with 65% to 75% as singletons. The sequence derives from a human donor in good health, serving as a control. J is TRBJ1-2 and V is TRBV11-2; D gene ambiguous. What was sequenced was sorted CD4+, CD8+, or CD8+CD57+ T cells (not recorded which) from PBMCs. CDR3 nucleotides: TGTGCCAGCAGCTTAGGGGCGAGGGATGGCTACACCTTC. This gives the protein CASSLGARDGYTF.